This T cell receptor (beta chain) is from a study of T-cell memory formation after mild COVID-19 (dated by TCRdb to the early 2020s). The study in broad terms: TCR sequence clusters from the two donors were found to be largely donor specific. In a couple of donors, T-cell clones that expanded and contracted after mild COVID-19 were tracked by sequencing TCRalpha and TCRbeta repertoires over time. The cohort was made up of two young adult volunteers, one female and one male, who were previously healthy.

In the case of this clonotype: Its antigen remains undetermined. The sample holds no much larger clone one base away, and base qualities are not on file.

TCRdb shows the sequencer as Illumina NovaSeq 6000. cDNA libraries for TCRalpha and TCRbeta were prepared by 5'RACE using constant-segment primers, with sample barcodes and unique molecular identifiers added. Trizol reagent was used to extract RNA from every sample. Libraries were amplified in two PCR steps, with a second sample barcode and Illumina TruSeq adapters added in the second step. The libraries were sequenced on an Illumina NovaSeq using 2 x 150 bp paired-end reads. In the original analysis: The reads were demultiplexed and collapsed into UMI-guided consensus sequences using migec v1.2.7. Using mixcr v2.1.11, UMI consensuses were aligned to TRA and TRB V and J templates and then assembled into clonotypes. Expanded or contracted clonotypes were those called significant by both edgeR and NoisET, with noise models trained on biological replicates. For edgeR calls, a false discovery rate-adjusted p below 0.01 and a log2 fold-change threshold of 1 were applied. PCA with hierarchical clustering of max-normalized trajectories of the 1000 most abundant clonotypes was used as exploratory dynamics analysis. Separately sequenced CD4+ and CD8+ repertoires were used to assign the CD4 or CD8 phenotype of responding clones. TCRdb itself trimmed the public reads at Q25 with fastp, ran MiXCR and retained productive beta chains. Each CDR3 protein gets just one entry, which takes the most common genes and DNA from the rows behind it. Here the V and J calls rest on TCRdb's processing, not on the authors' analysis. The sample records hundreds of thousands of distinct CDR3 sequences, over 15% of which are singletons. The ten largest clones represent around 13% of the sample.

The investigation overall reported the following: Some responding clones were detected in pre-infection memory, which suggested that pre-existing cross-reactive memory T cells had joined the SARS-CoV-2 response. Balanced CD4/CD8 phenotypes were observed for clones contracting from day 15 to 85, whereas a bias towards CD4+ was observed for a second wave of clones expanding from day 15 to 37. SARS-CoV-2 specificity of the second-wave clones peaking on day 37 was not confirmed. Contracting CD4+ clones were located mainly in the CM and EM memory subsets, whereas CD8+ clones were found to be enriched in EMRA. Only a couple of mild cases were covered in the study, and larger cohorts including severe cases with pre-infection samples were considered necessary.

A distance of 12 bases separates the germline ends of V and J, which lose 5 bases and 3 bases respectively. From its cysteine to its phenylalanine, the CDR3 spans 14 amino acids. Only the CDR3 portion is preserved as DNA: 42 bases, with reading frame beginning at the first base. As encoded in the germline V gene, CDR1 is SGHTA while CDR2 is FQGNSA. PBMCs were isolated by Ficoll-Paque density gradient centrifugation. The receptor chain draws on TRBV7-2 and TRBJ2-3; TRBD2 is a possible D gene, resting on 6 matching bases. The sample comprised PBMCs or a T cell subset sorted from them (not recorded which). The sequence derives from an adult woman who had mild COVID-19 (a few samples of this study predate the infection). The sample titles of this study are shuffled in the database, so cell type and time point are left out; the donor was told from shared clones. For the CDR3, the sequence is CASSLSTRTDTQYF. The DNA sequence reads TGTGCCAGCAGCCTCTCGACTAGAACAGATACGCAGTATTTT.